This T cell receptor (beta chain) was retrieved from a study of shared clonotypes between healthy human individuals. A note on this clone: Antigen unknown.

As defined, naive CD8 cells were CD45RO-negative and positively selected for CCR7, with terminally differentiated effector memory CD45RA+ cells excluded. Study-wide findings and caveats: Around 5% was the fraction of naive CD4 clonotypes found shared across several donors.

CDR1 and CDR2 (germline): MNHEY, SVGAGI. Trimming shortened V by 3 bases and J by 0 bases, and 9 bases separated the two germline ends. The CDR3 is 14 amino acids. Running of the assay took place at deep level. TCRdb keeps only in-frame clones here, not all; method: immunoSEQ multiplex PCR. Of millions of clones listed, about 95% were seen once; the top ten hold approximately 1.2%. This TCR was sampled from a man aged 18 to 35 in good health. Specimen: naive CD8+ T cells sorted from blood. The rearrangement uses TRBV6-5 and TRBJ2-7, with D unclear. The CDR3 DNA follows: TGTGCCAGCAGTTATAACCCGGTCTCCTACGAGCAGTACTTC. It translates to CASSYNPVSYEQYF.